This T cell receptor (beta chain) was identified during a study of T cell changes during pregnancy in multiple sclerosis. This table comes from immunoSEQ multiplex PCR, and its TCRdb copy is limited to in-frame clones, with some not included. The sample records 40,000 to 45,000 clones, 89% being singletons. The source of this sequence is a female donor with multiple sclerosis, enrolled in a pregnancy study. The sequences come from CD4+ T cells from peripheral blood mononuclear cells, collected in the first trimester of pregnancy.

The DNA of the CDR3 is TGTGCCTGGAGCTGGGAGGATGGCTACACCTTC. Translating it yields CAWSWEDGYTF. The chain has TRBV30 and TRBJ1-2; D not resolved. V shed 3 bases and J shed 6 bases, with 8 bases lying between them. Looked up from germline, CDR1 is GTSNPN and CDR2 is SVGIG (reference sequence). The CDR3 totals 11 residues.